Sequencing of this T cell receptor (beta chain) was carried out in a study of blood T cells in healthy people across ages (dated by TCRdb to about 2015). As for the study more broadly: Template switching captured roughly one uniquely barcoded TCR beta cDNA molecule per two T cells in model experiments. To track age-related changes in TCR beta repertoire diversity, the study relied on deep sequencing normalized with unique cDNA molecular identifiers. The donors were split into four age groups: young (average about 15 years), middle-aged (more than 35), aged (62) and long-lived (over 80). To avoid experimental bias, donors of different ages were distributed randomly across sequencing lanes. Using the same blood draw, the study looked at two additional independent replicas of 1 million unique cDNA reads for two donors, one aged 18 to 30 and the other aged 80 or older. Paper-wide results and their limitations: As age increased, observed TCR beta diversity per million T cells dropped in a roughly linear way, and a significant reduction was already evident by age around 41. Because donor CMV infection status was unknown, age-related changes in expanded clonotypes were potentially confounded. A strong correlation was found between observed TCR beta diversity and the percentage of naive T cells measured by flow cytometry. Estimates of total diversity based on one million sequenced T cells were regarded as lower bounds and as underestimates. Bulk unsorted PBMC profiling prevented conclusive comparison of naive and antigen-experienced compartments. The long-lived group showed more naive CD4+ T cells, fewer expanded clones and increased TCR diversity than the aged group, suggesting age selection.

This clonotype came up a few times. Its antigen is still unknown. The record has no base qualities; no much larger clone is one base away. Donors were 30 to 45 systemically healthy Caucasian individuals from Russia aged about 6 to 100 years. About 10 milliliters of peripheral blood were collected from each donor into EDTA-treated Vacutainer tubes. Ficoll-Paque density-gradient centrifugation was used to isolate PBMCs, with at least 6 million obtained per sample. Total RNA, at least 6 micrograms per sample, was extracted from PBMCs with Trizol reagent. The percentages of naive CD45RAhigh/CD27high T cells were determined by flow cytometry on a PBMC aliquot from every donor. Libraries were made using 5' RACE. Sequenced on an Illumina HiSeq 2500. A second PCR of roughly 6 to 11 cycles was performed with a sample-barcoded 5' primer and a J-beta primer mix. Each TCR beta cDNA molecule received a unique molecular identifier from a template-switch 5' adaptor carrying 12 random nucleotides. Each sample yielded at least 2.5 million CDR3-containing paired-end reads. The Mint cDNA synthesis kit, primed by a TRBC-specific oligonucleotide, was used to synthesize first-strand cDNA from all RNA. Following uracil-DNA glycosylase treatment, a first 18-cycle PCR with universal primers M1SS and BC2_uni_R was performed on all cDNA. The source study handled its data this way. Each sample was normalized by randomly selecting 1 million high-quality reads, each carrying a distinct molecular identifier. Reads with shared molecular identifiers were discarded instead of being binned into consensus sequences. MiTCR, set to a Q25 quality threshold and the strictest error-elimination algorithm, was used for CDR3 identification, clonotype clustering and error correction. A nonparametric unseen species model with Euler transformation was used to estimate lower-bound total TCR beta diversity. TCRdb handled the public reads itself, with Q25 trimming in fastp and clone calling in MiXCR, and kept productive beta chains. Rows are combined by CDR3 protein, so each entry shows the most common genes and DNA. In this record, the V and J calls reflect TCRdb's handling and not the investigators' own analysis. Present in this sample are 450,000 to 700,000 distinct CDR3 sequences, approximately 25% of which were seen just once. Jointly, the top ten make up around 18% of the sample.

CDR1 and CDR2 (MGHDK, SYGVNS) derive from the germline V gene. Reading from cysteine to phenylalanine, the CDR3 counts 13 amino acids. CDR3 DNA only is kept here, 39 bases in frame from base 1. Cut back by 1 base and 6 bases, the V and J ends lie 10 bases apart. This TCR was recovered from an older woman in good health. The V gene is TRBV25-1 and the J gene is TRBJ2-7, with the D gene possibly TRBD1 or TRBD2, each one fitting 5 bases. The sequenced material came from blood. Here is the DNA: TGTGCCAGCAGTGAATTGGGGACCTGCGAGCAGTACTTC. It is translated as CASSELGTCEQYF.